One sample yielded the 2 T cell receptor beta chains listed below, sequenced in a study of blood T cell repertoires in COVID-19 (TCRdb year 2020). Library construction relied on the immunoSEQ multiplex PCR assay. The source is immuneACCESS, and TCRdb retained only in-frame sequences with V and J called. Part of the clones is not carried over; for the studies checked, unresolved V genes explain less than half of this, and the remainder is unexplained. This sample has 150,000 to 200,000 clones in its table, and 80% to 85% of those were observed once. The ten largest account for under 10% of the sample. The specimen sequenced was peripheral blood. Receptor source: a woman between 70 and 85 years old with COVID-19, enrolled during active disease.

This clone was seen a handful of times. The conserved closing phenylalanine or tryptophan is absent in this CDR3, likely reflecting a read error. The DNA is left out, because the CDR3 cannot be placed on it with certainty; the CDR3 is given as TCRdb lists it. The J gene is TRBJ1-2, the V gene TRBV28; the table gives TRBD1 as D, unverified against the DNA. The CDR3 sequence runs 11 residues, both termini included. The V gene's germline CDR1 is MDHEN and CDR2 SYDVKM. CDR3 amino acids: CASSFGTGWFL.

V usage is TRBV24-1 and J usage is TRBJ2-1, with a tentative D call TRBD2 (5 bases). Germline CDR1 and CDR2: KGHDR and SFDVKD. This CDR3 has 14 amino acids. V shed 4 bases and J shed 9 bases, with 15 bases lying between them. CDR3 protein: CATSESVGVSEQFF. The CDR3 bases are TGTGCCACCAGTGAGAGCGTCGGGGTATCTGAGCAGTTCTTC.